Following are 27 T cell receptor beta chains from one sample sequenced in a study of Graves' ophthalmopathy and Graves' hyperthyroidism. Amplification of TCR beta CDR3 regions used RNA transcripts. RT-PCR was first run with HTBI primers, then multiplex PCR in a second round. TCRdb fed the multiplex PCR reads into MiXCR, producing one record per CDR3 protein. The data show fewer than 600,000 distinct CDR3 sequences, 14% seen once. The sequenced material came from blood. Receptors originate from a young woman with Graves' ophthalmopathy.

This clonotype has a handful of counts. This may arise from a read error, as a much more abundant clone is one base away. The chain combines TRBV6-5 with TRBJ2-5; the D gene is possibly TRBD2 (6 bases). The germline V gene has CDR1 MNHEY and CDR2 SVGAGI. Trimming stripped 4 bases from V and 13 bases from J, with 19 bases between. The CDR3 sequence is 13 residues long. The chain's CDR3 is CASSSAVGRSPYF. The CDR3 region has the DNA TGTGCCAGCAGTTCAGCGGTGGGGAGGTCCCCGTACTTC.

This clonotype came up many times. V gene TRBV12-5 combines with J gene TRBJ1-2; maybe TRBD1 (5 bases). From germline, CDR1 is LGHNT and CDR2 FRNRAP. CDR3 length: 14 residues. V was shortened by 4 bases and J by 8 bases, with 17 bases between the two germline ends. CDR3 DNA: TGTGCTAGTGGTTATGGCGGACAATTTAGCGGCTACACCTTC. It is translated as CASGYGGQFSGYTF.

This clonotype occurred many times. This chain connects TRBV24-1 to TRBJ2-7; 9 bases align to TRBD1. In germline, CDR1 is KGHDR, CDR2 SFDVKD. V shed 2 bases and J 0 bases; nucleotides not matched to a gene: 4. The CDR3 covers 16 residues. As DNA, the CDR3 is TGTGCCACCAGTGATTCCCCGGGACAGGGCTCCTACGAGCAGTACTTC. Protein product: CATSDSPGQGSYEQYF.

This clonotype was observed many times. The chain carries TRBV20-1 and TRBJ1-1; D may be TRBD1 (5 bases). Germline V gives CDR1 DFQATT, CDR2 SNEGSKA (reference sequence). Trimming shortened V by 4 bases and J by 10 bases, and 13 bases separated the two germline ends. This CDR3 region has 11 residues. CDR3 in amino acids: CSAIHPGGAFF. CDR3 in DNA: TGCAGTGCTATTCATCCTGGGGGAGCTTTCTTT.

CDR3 DNA sequence: TGTGCCAGCAGCTTAGACGTGGACTACTGGGGGGAGACCCAGTACTTC. It codes for CASSLDVDYWGETQYF. The J gene is TRBJ2-5, the V gene TRBV7-2, with D possibly matching TRBD2 (6 bases). Germline V gene lookup returns CDR1 SGHTA and CDR2 FQGNSA. The CDR3 contains 16 residues. V gave up 1 base and J gave up 5 bases, with 17 bases separating them.

CDR3 DNA: TGTGCCTGGAGAGTTCAGGATGGGTTCTCACGCTACACCTTC. Translation: CAWRVQDGFSRYTF. This sequence joins TRBV30 and TRBJ1-2, with unresolved D. V lost 3 bases, J lost 9 bases, and 20 bases lay in between. Germline V gene data show CDR1 as GTSNPN and CDR2 as SVGIG (reference sequence). CDR3 length: 14 amino acids.

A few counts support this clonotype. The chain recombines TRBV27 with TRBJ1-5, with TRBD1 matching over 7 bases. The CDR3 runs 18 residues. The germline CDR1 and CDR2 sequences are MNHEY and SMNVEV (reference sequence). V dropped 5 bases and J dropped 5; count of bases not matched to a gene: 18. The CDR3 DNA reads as TGTGCCAGCAGTGGGATTATGGTATCGGACAGGACTTATCAGCCCCAGCATTTT. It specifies CASSGIMVSDRTYQPQHF.

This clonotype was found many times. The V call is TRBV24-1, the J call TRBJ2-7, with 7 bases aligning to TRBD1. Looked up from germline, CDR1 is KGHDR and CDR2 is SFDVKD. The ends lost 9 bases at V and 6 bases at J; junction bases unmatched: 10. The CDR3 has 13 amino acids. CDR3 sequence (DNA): TGTGCCACCTCCACCGGGACAGATTTCGAGCAGTACTTC. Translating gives CATSTGTDFEQYF.

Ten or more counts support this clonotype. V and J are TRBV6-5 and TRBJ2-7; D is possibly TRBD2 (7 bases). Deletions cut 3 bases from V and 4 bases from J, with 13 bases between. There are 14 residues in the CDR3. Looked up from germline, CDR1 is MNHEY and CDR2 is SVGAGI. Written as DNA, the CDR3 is TGTGCCAGCAGTTATACGAGGGGGGGTTACGAGCAGTACTTC. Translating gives CASSYTRGGYEQYF.

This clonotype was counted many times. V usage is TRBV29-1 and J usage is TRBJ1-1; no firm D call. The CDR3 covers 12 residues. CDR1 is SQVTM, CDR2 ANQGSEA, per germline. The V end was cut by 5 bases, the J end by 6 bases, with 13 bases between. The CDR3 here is CSVFGSKAEAFF. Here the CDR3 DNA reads TGCAGCGTTTTCGGTAGCAAGGCTGAAGCTTTCTTT.

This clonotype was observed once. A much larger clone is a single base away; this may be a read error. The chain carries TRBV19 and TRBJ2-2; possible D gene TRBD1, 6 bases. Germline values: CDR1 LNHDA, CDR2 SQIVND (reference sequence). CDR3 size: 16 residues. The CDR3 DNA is TGTGCCAGTAGTAACAGGGCTTCTCCCTACACCTGGGAGCTGTTTTTT. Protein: CASSNRASPYTWELFF. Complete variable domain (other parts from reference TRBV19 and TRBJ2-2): DGGITQSPKYLFRKEGQNVTLSCEQNLNHDAMYWYRQDPGQGLRLIYYSQIVNDFQKGDIAEGYSVSREKKESFPLTVTSAQKNPTAFYLCASSNRASPYTWELFFGEGSRLTVL.

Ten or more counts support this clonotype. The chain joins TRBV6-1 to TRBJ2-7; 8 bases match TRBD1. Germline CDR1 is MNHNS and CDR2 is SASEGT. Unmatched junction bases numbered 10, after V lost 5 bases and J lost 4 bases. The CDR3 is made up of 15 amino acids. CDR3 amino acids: CASSPDRGSRYEQYF. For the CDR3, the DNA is TGTGCCAGCAGTCCAGACAGGGGAAGTAGATACGAGCAGTACTTC.

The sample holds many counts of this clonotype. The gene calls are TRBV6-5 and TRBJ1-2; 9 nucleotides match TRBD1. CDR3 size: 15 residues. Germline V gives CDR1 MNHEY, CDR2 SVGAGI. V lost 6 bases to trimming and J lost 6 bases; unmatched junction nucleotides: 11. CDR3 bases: TGTGCCAGCAGCGGACAGGGGATGAGAGGAAATGGCTACACCTTC. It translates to CASSGQGMRGNGYTF.

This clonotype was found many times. As DNA, the CDR3 is TGTGCCAGCAGTGAAATGACTGGGGCCAACGTCCTGACTTTC. Amino acids: CASSEMTGANVLTF. This rearrangement joins TRBV6-1 to TRBJ2-6; D is uncertain. CDR3 size: 14 residues. The V gene's germline CDR1 is MNHNS and CDR2 SASEGT. V shed 2 bases and J shed 2 bases, with 4 bases lying between them.

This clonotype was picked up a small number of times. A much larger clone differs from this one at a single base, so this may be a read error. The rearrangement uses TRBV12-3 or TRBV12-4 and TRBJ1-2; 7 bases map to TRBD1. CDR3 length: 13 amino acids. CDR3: CANSLAGGQGYTF. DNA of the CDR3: TGTGCCAACAGTTTAGCAGGGGGACAAGGCTACACCTTC.

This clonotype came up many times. CDR3 coding DNA: TGTGCCAGCAGTTCCCGACAGAGCAATCAGCCCCAGCATTTT. Its protein product is CASSSRQSNQPQHF. This sequence joins TRBV6-5 and TRBJ1-5; weak D call: TRBD1 (5 bases). Germline assignment: CDR1 MNHEY and CDR2 SVGAGI. V shed 4 bases and J shed 1 base, with 8 bases lying between them. This CDR3 contains 14 residues.

In DNA form, the CDR3 reads TGTGCCTGGAGGACAGGGGGCACGTACACCATATATTTT. It translates to CAWRTGGTYTIYF. The V and J genes are TRBV30 and TRBJ1-3; 10 positions agree with TRBD1. Trimming cost V 3 bases and J 8 bases; bases outside gene matches: 4. This CDR3 comprises 13 residues. Looked up from germline, CDR1 is GTSNPN and CDR2 is SVGIG (reference sequence).

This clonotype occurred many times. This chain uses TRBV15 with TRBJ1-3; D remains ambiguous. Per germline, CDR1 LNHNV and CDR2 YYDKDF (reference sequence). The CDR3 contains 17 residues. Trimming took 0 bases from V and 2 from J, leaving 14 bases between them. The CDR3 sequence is CATSRDVAVGAGNTIYF. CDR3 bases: TGTGCCACCAGCAGAGATGTTGCAGTAGGTGCTGGAAACACCATATATTTT.

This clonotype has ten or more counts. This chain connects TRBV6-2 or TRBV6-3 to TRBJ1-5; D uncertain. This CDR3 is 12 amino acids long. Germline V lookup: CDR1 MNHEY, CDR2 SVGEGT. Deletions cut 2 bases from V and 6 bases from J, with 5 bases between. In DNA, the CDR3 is TGTGCCAGCAGTTACGGTGTTCAGCCCCAGCATTTT. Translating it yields CASSYGVQPQHF.

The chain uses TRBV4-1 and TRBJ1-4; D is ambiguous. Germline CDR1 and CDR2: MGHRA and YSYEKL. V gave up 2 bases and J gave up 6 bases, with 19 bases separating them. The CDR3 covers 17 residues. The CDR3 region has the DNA TGCGCCAGCAGCCAACGAAGTTGGGTTTCCACAGATGAAAAACTGTTTTTT. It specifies CASSQRSWVSTDEKLFF.

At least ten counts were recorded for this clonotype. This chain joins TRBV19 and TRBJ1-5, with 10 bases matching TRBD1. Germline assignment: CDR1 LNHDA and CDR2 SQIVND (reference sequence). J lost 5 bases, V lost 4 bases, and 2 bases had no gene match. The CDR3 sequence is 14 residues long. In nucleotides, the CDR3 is TGTGCCAGTAGTACGACAGGGGGCCATCAGCCCCAGCATTTT. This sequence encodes CASSTTGGHQPQHF.

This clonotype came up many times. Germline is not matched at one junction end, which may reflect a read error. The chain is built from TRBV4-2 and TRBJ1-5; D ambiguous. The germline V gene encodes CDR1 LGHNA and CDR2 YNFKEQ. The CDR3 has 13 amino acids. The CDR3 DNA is TGTGCCGGCAGCCAAGATCTGGCTCAGCCCCAGCATTTT. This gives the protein CAGSQDLAQPQHF.

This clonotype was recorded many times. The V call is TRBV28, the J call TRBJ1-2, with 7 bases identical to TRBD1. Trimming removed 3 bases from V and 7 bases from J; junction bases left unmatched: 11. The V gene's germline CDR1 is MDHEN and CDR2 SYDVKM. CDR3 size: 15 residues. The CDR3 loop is CASSFVPDRVRGYTF. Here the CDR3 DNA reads TGTGCCAGCAGTTTTGTCCCCGACAGGGTGCGTGGCTACACCTTC.

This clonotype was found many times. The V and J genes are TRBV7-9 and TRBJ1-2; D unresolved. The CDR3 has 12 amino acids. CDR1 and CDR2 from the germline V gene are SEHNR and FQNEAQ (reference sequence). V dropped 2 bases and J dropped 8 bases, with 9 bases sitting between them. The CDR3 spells CASSLSERGYTF. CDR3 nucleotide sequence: TGTGCCAGCAGCTTATCGGAGCGCGGCTACACCTTC.

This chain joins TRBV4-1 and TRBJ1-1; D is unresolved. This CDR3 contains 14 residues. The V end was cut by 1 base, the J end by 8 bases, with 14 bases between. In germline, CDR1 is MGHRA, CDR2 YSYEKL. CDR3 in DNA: TGCGCCAGCAGCCAAGTCGCAACCGCCATCGAAGCTTTCTTT. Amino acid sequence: CASSQVATAIEAFF.

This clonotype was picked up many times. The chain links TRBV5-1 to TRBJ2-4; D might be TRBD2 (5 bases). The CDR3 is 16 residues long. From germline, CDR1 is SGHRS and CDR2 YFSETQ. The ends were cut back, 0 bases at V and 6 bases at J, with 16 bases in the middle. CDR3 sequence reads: CASSLEPQSRGNIQYF. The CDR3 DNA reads TGCGCCAGCAGCTTGGAACCGCAGTCCCGGGGAAACATTCAGTACTTC.

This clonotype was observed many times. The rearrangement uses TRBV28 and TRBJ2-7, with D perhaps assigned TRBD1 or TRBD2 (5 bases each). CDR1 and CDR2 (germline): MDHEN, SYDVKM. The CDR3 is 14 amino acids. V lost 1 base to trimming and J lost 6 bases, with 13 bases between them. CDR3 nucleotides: TGTGCCAGCAGTTTATTCAGGGACGCTAGCGAGCAGTACTTC. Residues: CASSLFRDASEQYF.